A selection of T cell receptor beta chains follows, all from one sample in a study of blood T cell repertoires in COVID-19. Measured with immunoSEQ multiplex PCR; TCRdb has only the in-frame clones, and not every one. The sample lists around 130,000 clones, more than 75% occurring once. The sequenced sample was peripheral blood. These receptors all stem from a woman in her 50s with acute or convalescent COVID-19. Both conserved end residues are part of each CDR3. The D gene is left open where the match is weak.

cdr3_nt cdr3_aa j_call v_call d_call
TGTGCCAGCAGCCAGGGGGTGAACACTGAAGCTTTCTTT CASSQGVNTEAFF TRBJ1-1 TRBV12-3/TRBV12-4 TRBD1
TGTGCCAGCAGACAGGCGCCCACCGGGGAGCTGTTTTTT CASRQAPTGELFF TRBJ2-2 TRBV6-5 .
TGTGCCAGCTTACCGACTCCCCTGGATGTAAAACTGTTTTTT CASLPTPLDVKLFF TRBJ1-4 TRBV2 .
TGTGCCAGTAACAAGGGGCGCGGCACTGAAGCTTTCTTT CASNKGRGTEAFF TRBJ1-1 TRBV19 .
TGTGCCAGTAGTAGAAAACAGGGGGGGAACTATGGCTACACCTTC CASSRKQGGNYGYTF TRBJ1-2 TRBV19 TRBD1
TGTGCCAGCAGCCGGACAGGGAGAGGCTACGAGCAGTACTTC CASSRTGRGYEQYF TRBJ2-7 TRBV11-2 TRBD1
TGTGCCAGCAGTGACGCGACAGGCAATGAAAAACTGTTTTTT CASSDATGNEKLFF TRBJ1-4 TRBV6-1 .
TGTGCCAGCAGCCCCCAGTCCGGGGGAATAGACTCCTACGAGCAGTACTTC CASSPQSGGIDSYEQYF TRBJ2-7 TRBV7-2 .
TGTGCCAGCAGCCAAGGACTAGCGGTAACCTACGAGCAGTACTTC CASSQGLAVTYEQYF TRBJ2-7 TRBV3-1/TRBV3-2 TRBD2
TGCAGCGTTGGCAGGGCGGTTAACACTGAAGCTTTCTTT CSVGRAVNTEAFF TRBJ1-1 TRBV29-1 .